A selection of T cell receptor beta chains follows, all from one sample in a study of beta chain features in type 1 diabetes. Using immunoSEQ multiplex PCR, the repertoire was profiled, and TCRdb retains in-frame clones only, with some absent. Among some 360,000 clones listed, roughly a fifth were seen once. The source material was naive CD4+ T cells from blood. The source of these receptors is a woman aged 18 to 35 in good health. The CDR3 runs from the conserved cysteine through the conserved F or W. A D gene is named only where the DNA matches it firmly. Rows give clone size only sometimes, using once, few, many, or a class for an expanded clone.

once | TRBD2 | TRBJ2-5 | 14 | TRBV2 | CASGGTSGEETQYF | TGTGCCAGCGGCGGGACTAGCGGGGAAGAGACCCAGTACTTC
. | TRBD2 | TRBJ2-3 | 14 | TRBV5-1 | CASSSGGSTDTQYF | TGCGCCAGCAGCTCCGGGGGGAGCACAGATACGCAGTATTTT
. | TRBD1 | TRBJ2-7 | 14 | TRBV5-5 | CASSLEGAVDEQYF | TGTGCCAGCAGCTTAGAGGGGGCTGTGGACGAGCAGTACTTC
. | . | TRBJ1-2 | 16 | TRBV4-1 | CASSQGRGTANYGYTF | TGCGCCAGCAGCCAAGGAAGGGGGACGGCCAACTATGGCTACACCTTC
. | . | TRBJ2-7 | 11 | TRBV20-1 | CSALRSPEQYF | TGCAGTGCTCTGAGAAGCCCCGAGCAGTACTTC
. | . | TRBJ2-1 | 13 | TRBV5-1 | CASSSSGDKETFF | TGCGCCAGCAGCTCTTCCGGGGACAAGGAGACGTTCTTC
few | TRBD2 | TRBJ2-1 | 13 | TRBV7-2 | CASSMGLAREQFF | TGTGCCAGCAGCATGGGACTAGCGAGGGAGCAGTTCTTC
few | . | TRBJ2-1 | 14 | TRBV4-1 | CASSHPVRNNEQFF | TGCGCCAGCAGCCACCCTGTTAGAAACAATGAGCAGTTCTTC
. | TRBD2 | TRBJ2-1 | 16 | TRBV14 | CASSPLAGGRYNEQFF | TGTGCCAGCAGCCCGCTAGCGGGGGGCCGATACAATGAGCAGTTCTTC
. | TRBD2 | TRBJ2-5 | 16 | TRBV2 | CASSEALLAGGETQYF | TGTGCCAGCAGTGAAGCGCTTCTAGCGGGTGGGGAGACCCAGTACTTC
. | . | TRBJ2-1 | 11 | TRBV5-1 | CASSLAYEQFF | TGCGCCAGCAGCTTGGCTTATGAGCAGTTCTTC
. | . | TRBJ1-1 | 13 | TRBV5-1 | CASSLSPNTEAFF | TGCGCCAGCAGCTTGAGCCCGAACACTGAAGCTTTCTTT
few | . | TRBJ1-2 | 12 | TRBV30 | CAWSVLNYGYTF | TGTGCCTGGAGTGTACTTAACTATGGCTACACCTTC
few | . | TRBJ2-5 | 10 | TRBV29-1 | CSVSRETQYF | TGCAGCGTTTCCAGGGAGACCCAGTACTTC
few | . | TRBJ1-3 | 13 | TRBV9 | CASSVAVGNTIYF | TGTGCCAGCAGCGTAGCAGTGGGAAACACCATATATTTT
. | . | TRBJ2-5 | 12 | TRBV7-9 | CASSRLGETQYF | TGTGCCAGCAGTCGACTGGGAGAGACCCAGTACTTC
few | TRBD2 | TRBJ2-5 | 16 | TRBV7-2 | CASSSGLAGVGETQYF | TGTGCCAGCAGCTCGGGACTAGCGGGAGTTGGAGAGACCCAGTACTTC
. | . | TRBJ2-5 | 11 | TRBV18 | CASSGEETQYF | TGTGCCAGCTCAGGAGAAGAGACCCAGTACTTC
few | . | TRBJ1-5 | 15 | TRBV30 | CAWSVGQPDNQPQHF | TGTGCCTGGAGTGTAGGACAGCCTGACAATCAGCCCCAGCATTTT
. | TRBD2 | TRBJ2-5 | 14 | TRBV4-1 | CASRPAGGHETQYF | TGCGCCAGCAGACCCGCGGGGGGGCACGAGACCCAGTACTTC
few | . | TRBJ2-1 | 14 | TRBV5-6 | CASSLDSRMRVQFF | TGTGCCAGCAGCCTGGACAGCCGAATGAGGGTGCAGTTCTTC
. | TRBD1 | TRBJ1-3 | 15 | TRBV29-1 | CSARSGTGSGNTIYF | TGCAGCGCCAGATCTGGGACAGGGTCCGGAAACACCATATATTTT
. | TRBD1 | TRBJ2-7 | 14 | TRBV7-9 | CASSSQGVNYEQYF | TGTGCCAGCAGCTCCCAGGGGGTAAACTACGAGCAGTACTTC
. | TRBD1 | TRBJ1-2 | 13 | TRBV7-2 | CASSAGQVYGYTF | TGTGCCAGCAGCGCGGGACAGGTCTATGGCTACACCTTC
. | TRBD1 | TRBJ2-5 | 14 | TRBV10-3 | CAISESQGAETQYF | TGTGCCATCAGTGAGTCCCAGGGGGCCGAGACCCAGTACTTC
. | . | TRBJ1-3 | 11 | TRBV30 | CAWTTGNTIYF | TGTGCCTGGACTACGGGAAACACCATATATTTT
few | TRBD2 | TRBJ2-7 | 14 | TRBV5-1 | CASSLTSAGYEQYF | TGCGCCAGCAGCCTGACTAGCGCTGGCTACGAGCAGTACTTC
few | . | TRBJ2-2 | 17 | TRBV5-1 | CASSFRVRGDNTGELFF | TGCGCCAGCAGCTTTCGTGTGCGGGGCGATAACACCGGGGAGCTGTTTTTT
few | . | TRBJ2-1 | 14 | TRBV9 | CASSLGLPMDEQFF | TGTGCCAGCAGCTTAGGACTACCAATGGATGAGCAGTTCTTC
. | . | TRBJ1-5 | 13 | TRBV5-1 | CASSLGAYQPQHF | TGCGCCAGCAGCTTGGGGGCTTATCAGCCCCAGCATTTT
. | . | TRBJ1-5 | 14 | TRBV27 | CASSLSLSNQPQHF | TGTGCCAGCAGTTTATCACTTAGCAATCAGCCCCAGCATTTT
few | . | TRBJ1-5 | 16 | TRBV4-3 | CASSQEVHRPEQPQHF | TGCGCCAGCAGCCAAGAGGTTCACCGCCCGGAGCAGCCCCAGCATTTT
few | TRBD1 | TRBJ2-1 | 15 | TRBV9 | CASSVGTGASREQFF | TGTGCCAGCAGCGTGGGGACAGGGGCATCGCGGGAGCAGTTCTTC